What follows is one T cell receptor beta chain and its context. What this receptor recognizes is not known. No per-base quality is available; no much larger clone lies one base away. This sample is drawn from a study of shared clonotypes between healthy human individuals (dated by TCRdb to the early 2020s). In terms of the full investigation: Two women and a few men aged 18 to 49 years were included in the cohort. To estimate repertoire size and how much clonotypes are shared between individuals, the study performed deep sequencing of blood TCR repertoires from about 5 healthy adults. Leukapheresis yielded between about 0.85 and 10 billion PBMCs per donor. For each donor, three plates each were used for CD4 naive and CD4 memory, two plates were used for CD8 naive, and one plate was used for CD8 memory. Libraries were prepared and TCR repertoires were sequenced by different laboratories using diverse techniques, in order to increase sequencing depth and limit assay-specific biases. General study outcomes and caveats: The small number of donors limited the genetic and exposure-history diversity represented. Based on pairwise subsampling, the degree of clonotype sharing among donors was expected to be affected by sequencing depth. Sampling was limited to blood, and TCR repertoires in tissue likely differ from TCR repertoires in blood. Naive subsets generally had larger estimated clonotype richness than memory subsets. When several donors were compared, the shared fraction of clonotypes was 5% to 6.5% for naive CD4, roughly 3.4% for naive CD8, 2% to 2.5% for memory CD4, and 0.35% to 0.4% for memory CD8. Compared with non-shared clonotypes, the clonotypes found in all four sorted-subset donors had higher generation probabilities. Even with the large sequencing depth, rarefaction of the sorted-subset datasets indicated that sequencing was incomplete.

Using the deep immunoSEQ assay, multiplex PCR amplified TCR CDR3 regions from genomic DNA. Extracted genomic DNA from each cell subset was distributed evenly across all wells of several immunoSEQ 96-well plates, and each plate was treated as a replicate. Each replicate PCR for sorted subsets received around 200 ng genomic DNA, equal to tens of thousands of T cell genomes. The purified libraries were quantified using a Qubit 3.0 fluorometer, sized with a Bioanalyzer 2100, and then quantified again using the KAPA Library Quantification kit. Each immunoSEQ 96-well plate was sequenced on its own single-read 150-cycle Illumina NextSeq 550 flow cell. Turning to the authors' computational methods: Because only junctional sequences without quality scores were contained in the immunoSEQ output, filtering matching that applied to full-length reads could not be performed. To assign V/J genes and CDR3, sequences were annotated against IMGT germline references using PyIR, a Python wrapper for IgBLAST v1.9. Any read was removed if the V/J assignment was weak (E-value above 1e-6), the CDR3 was missing, or the read contained stop codons, out-of-frame junctions, or ambiguous translated residues. V3J clonotypes were defined as sequences sharing an identical inferred V gene, J gene, and CDR3 amino acid sequence. The percentage overlap between two repertoires was calculated by dividing the number of shared unique clonotypes by the size of the smaller repertoire. Richness of each repertoire was evaluated using RTK rarefaction, the Chao1 estimator, and Recon v2.1 estimates of unobserved clonotypes. For all TCRbeta clonotypes obtained by the gDNA method from a handful of donors, generation probabilities were computed with OLGA. Drawn from immuneACCESS, this table holds only the in-frame rearrangements with V and J called that TCRdb kept. Clones are partly lost; checked studies trace under half to an unresolved V gene and leave the rest unexplained. For V, J and clone size, that table is used; D and trimming come from the DNA. This sample gives around 2.3 million clones in total; almost 96% of them show up just once. Less than 0.15% of the sample comes from the top ten.

Donors were healthy HIV-negative adults with no recently reported acute infections or vaccinations. Every donor was a Caucasian adult living in Nashville, Tennessee, USA. CD4+ T cells were enriched by magnetic negative selection, after which naive cells were positively selected on CD45RA and the negative fraction was taken as the memory subset. After blood collection by leukapheresis, PBMCs were isolated using Ficoll-Histopaque density gradient centrifugation and then cryopreserved in the vapor phase of liquid nitrogen. Purity and quantity of every magnetically sorted T cell population were checked by analytical flow cytometry. From each sorted fraction, genomic DNA was isolated and quantified by UV absorbance on a Nanodrop 2000c. The CDR3 spans 13 residues, from the cysteine through the phenylalanine. Of all the DNA, just the CDR3 is kept, 39 bases in frame from base 1. The germline V gene yields ENHRY for CDR1 and SYGVKD for CDR2. The trim is 7 bases for V and 0 bases for J, with a gap of 9 bases between the germline ends.

The specimen sequenced was naive CD4+ T cells sorted from blood. The intended sense of this specimen's cell subset or site label: CD45RA+ positively selected. The sequence joins TRBV10-3 to TRBJ1-1; the D gene cannot be named for sure. The receptor was isolated from a man younger than 30 in good health. The DNA sequence is given as TGTGCCATCACCTCGATCATGAACACTGAAGCTTTCTTT. It specifies CAITSIMNTEAFF.